This TCR beta chain was profiled in a study of metastatic and nonmetastatic thyroid tumors. Study-wide results and limits: Malignant tumors reportedly showed significantly higher TCR beta diversity than benign nodules in both blood and tumor.

This clone has only a few counts. Its matching antigen is unknown. Until they underwent thyroid surgery, no patient had received any treatment. Via MiXCR, TCRdb re-called the PCR reads. The profile covers about 19,000 clones, with roughly a third appearing a single time and 29% taken by the ten largest. The V gene end was trimmed by 3 bases and the J gene end by 8 bases; junction bases not matched to a gene: 12. The CDR3 is 16 amino acids. In germline, CDR1 is ENHRY, CDR2 SYGVKD. Sequencing was carried out using tumor tissue. The genes are TRBV10-3 and TRBJ1-3; 8 bases map to TRBD1. The sequence was collected from a female donor with papillary thyroid cancer or a benign thyroid nodule (not recorded which). Some clones in this sample may be carry-over from other donors' samples. CDR3 residues: CAISDPRQGIEDTIYF. The CDR3 DNA sequence: TGTGCCATCAGTGACCCGAGACAGGGGATAGAAGACACCATATATTTT.